The rows below give T cell receptor beta chains drawn from one sample of a study of blood T cell repertoires in COVID-19. The table came from immunoSEQ multiplex PCR; TCRdb's copy has only in-frame clones and leaves some out. The sample has 200,000 or so clones; 80% to 90% are singletons. Sequencing was done on a sample of peripheral blood. Receptors originate from a man of 80 years or more with acute or convalescent COVID-19. CDR3s include the opening cysteine and the closing phenylalanine or tryptophan. Fields, in order: V gene, J gene, D gene, CDR3 protein, CDR3 DNA. D genes are given only for firm matches.

v_gene: TRBV6-2/TRBV6-3
j_gene: TRBJ1-5
d_gene: .
CDR3aa: CASSYPKPGQPQHF
CDR3nt: TGTGCCAGCAGTTATCCCAAGCCAGGGCAGCCCCAGCATTTT

v_gene: TRBV5-4
j_gene: TRBJ2-5
d_gene: TRBD1
CDR3aa: CASSWNRGQETQYF
CDR3nt: TGTGCCAGCAGCTGGAACAGGGGACAGGAGACCCAGTACTTC

v_gene: TRBV2
j_gene: TRBJ2-6
d_gene: TRBD1
CDR3aa: CASTPGTGQTGANVLTF
CDR3nt: TGTGCCAGCACCCCCGGGACAGGGCAAACTGGGGCCAACGTCCTGACTTTC

v_gene: TRBV7-9
j_gene: TRBJ2-3
d_gene: .
CDR3aa: CASSLNSRAGDTQYF
CDR3nt: TGTGCCAGCAGCCTCAATAGCCGAGCGGGAGATACGCAGTATTTT

v_gene: TRBV7-2
j_gene: TRBJ2-7
d_gene: .
CDR3aa: CASSLDAGTYEQYF
CDR3nt: TGTGCCAGCAGCTTAGATGCGGGGACCTACGAGCAGTACTTC

v_gene: TRBV7-2
j_gene: TRBJ2-5
d_gene: TRBD2
CDR3aa: CASSLLAGRAQYF
CDR3nt: TGTGCCAGCAGCTTACTAGCGGGCCGAGCCCAGTACTTC

v_gene: TRBV19
j_gene: TRBJ1-1
d_gene: TRBD1
CDR3aa: CASRPGQGNTEAFF
CDR3nt: TGTGCCAGTAGGCCGGGACAGGGGAACACTGAAGCTTTCTTT

v_gene: TRBV7-2
j_gene: TRBJ1-1
d_gene: .
CDR3aa: CASSSGDLNTEAFF
CDR3nt: TGTGCCAGCAGCTCAGGGGATTTGAACACTGAAGCTTTCTTT

v_gene: TRBV19
j_gene: TRBJ1-5
d_gene: .
CDR3aa: CASSSTQGQPQHF
CDR3nt: TGTGCCAGTAGTAGCACGCAGGGTCAGCCCCAGCATTTT

v_gene: TRBV9
j_gene: TRBJ2-5
d_gene: TRBD2
CDR3aa: CASSVSGRAKETQYF
CDR3nt: TGTGCCAGCAGCGTCAGCGGGAGAGCAAAAGAGACCCAGTACTTC

v_gene: TRBV3-1/TRBV3-2
j_gene: TRBJ1-5
d_gene: TRBD1
CDR3aa: CASSRQGSNQPQHF
CDR3nt: TGTGCCAGCAGTCGACAGGGTAGCAATCAGCCCCAGCATTTT

v_gene: TRBV7-2
j_gene: TRBJ2-3
d_gene: .
CDR3aa: CASSSSAGIDTQYF
CDR3nt: TGTGCCAGCAGCTCCTCAGCGGGTATAGATACGCAGTATTTT

v_gene: TRBV11-3
j_gene: TRBJ2-2
d_gene: TRBD1
CDR3aa: CASSPGQGGTGELFF
CDR3nt: TGTGCCAGCAGTCCGGGACAGGGGGGCACCGGGGAGCTGTTTTTT

v_gene: TRBV5-6
j_gene: TRBJ1-5
d_gene: TRBD1
CDR3aa: CASSLVGTADQPQHF
CDR3nt: TGTGCCAGCAGCTTGGTGGGGACAGCCGATCAGCCCCAGCATTTT